What follows is one TCR beta chain and its context. Its antigen remains unknown. Produced via immunoSEQ multiplex PCR; TCRdb's table is partial and in-frame only. The data contain about 150,000 clones, 91% of them seen just once; the ten biggest clones take up under 4%. The data are from a study of T cell responses to AZD1222 COVID-19 vaccine. The study, taken as a whole, reports: Just a handful of AZD1222 recipients tested seropositive at baseline.

The clonotype originates from an adult who received the AZD1222 COVID-19 vaccine. This specimen consisted of peripheral blood, obtained 28 days after the second AZD1222 dose.

This CDR3 reads CATRAGLAKETQYF. As DNA, the CDR3 is TGTGCCACCAGGGCGGGACTAGCTAAAGAGACCCAGTACTTC. The chain carries TRBV15 and TRBJ2-5, with TRBD2 matching 9 bases. The J segment lost 3 bases and the V segment lost 6 bases, leaving 5 bases of the junction unmatched. CDR3 length: 14 amino acids. Germline V gene sequence: CDR1 LNHNV, CDR2 YYDKDF (reference sequence).